One and the same sample provided the 6 T cell receptor beta chains below, sequenced in a study of cytomegalovirus exposure and HLA in healthy donors. The PCR employed 60 Vbeta primers together with 13 Jbeta primers. TCRdb's copy holds only in-frame clones and misses some; the assay was immunoSEQ multiplex PCR. The table lists 150,000 to 170,000 clones, around 72% of them singletons. Sequenced sample: PBMCs. These receptors were collected from a man aged 18 to 29 in good health and CMV-seronegative.

This clone was recorded a few times. V usage is TRBV6-5 and J usage is TRBJ2-7; the match to TRBD1 covers 8 bases. Losses at the gene ends were 6 bases for V and 3 bases for J; bases not matched to a gene: 7. CDR3 length: 14 amino acids. The germline CDR1 and CDR2 sequences are MNHEY and SVGAGI. The CDR3 here is CASSPGTGNYEQYF. CDR3 nucleotides: TGTGCCAGCAGCCCCGGGACAGGCAACTACGAGCAGTACTTC.

This rearrangement joins TRBV7-6 to TRBJ2-3; 8 nucleotides match TRBD2. This CDR3 contains 14 residues. Germline CDR1 SGHVS, CDR2 FNYEAQ. The CDR3: CAPVSGVSTDTQYF. The CDR3 bases are TGTGCGCCCGTTAGCGGGGTTAGCACAGATACGCAGTATTTT.

The V and J genes are TRBV2 and TRBJ2-3, with TRBD1 as a possible D gene (6 bases). CDR1 and CDR2 from the germline V gene are SNHLY and FYNNEI. V gave up 8 bases and J gave up 6 bases, with 9 bases separating them. The CDR3 contains 11 residues. As DNA, the CDR3 is TGTGCCAGCCAGGGGATGGATACGCAGTATTTT. It yields the protein CASQGMDTQYF.

The chain is built from TRBV11-3 and TRBJ2-7, with D possibly TRBD1 on 5 matching bases. Per the germline V gene, CDR1 is SGHNT and CDR2 is YENEEA. Trimming took off 4 bases at V and 5 bases at J, with 18 bases between the two ends. The CDR3 extends over 15 amino acids. CDR3: CASSSDDSHGHEQYF. Written as DNA, the CDR3 is TGTGCCAGCAGCTCAGACGACAGCCACGGCCACGAGCAGTACTTC.

The rearrangement links TRBV5-6 to TRBJ2-1, with TRBD2 matching 7 bases. The V gene end was trimmed by 1 base and the J gene end by 5 bases; junction bases not matched to a gene: 3. This CDR3 region has 14 residues. Germline V CDR1 and CDR2: SGHDT, YYEEEE. CDR3 sequence: CASSLMGGDNEQFF. CDR3 nucleotide sequence: TGTGCCAGCAGCTTGATGGGAGGGGACAATGAGCAGTTCTTC.

The J gene is TRBJ2-7, the V gene TRBV29-1; tentatively, D is TRBD2 (6 bases). CDR1 is SQVTM, CDR2 ANQGSEA, per germline. The CDR3 is made up of 10 amino acids. V lost 7 bases and J 4 bases, leaving 8 bases between the germline ends. The CDR3 reads CSGGDYEQYF. The DNA for the CDR3 is TGCAGCGGGGGGGATTACGAGCAGTACTTC.